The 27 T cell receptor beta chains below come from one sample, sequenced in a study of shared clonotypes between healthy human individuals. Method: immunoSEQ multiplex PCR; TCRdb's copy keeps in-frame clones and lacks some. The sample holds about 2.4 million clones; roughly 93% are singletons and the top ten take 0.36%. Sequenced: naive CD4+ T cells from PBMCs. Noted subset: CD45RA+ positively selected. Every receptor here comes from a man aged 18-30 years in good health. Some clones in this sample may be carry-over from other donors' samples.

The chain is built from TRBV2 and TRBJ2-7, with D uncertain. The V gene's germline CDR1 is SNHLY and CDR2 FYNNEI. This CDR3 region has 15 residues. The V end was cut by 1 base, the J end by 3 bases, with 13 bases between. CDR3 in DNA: TGTGCCAGCAGTGAAGGAGCATCATACGACTACGAGCAGTACTTC. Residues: CASSEGASYDYEQYF. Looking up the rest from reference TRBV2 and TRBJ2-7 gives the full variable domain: EPEVTQTPSHQVTQMGQEVILRCVPISNHLYFYWYRQILGQKVEFLVSFYNNEISEKSEIFDDQFSVERPDGSNFTLKIRSTKLEDSAMYFCASSEGASYDYEQYFGPGTRLTVT.

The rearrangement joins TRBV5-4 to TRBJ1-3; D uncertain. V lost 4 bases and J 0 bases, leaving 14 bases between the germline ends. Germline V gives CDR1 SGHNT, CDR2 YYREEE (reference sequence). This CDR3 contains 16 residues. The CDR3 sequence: CASSRSPQDSGNTIYF. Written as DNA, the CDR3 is TGTGCCAGCAGCCGCTCCCCGCAGGACTCTGGAAACACCATATATTTT.

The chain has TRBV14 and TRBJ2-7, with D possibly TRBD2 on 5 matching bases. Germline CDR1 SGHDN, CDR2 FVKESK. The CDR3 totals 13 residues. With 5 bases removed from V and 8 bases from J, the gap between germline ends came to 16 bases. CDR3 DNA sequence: TGTGCCAGCAGCTTAGGACTTGAAGGACAGCAGTACTTC. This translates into CASSLGLEGQQYF.

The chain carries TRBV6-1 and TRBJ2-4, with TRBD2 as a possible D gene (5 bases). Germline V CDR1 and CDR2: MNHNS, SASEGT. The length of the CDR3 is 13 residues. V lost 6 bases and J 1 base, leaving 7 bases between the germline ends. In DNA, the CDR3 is TGTGCCAGCAGCGGCGGGGCCAAAAACATTCAGTACTTC. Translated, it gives CASSGGAKNIQYF.

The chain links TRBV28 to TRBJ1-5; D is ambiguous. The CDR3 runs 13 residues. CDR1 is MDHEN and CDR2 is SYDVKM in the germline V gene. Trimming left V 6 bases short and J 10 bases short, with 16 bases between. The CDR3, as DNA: TGTGCCAGCAGAGACCTTACCTCCTCTCCCCAGCATTTT. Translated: CASRDLTSSPQHF.

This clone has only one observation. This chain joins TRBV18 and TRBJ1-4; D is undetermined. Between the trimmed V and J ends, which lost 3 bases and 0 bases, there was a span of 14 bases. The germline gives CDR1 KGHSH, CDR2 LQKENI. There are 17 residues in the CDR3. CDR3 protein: CASSPRDLVATNEKLFF. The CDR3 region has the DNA TGTGCCAGCTCACCCCGAGATTTGGTTGCAACTAATGAAAAACTGTTTTTT.

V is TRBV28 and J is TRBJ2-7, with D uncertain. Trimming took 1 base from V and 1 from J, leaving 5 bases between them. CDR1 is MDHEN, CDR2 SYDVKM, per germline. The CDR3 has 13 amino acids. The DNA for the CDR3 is TGTGCCAGCAGTTTATCAGATTCCTACGAGCAGTACTTC. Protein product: CASSLSDSYEQYF.

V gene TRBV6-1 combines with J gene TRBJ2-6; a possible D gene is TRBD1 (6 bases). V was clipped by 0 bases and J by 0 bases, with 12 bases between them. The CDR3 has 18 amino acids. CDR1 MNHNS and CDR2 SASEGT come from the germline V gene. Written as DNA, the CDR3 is TGTGCCAGCAGTGAAGCCCGACAGGCGTCCTCTGGGGCCAACGTCCTGACTTTC. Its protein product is CASSEARQASSGANVLTF.

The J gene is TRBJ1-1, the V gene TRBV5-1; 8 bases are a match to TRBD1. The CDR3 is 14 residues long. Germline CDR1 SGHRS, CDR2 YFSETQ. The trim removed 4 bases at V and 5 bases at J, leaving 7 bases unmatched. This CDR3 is CASSPSTGGTEAFF. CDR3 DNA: TGCGCCAGCAGCCCATCCACAGGGGGGACTGAAGCTTTCTTT.

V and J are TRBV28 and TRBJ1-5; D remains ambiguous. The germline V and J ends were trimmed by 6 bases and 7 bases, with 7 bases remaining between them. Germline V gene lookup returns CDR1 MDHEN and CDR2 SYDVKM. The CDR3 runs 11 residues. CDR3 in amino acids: CASSAGQPQHF. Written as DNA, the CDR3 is TGTGCCAGCAGCGCTGGACAGCCCCAGCATTTT.

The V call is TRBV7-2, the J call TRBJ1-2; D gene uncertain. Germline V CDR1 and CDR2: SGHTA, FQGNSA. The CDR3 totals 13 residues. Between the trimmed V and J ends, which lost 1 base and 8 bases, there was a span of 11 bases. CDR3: CASSLVGKLGYTF. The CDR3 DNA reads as TGTGCCAGCAGCTTAGTGGGGAAACTCGGCTACACCTTC. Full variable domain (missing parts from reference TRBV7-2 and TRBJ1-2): GAGVSQSPSNKVTEKGKDVELRCDPISGHTALYWYRQSLGQGLEFLIYFQGNSAPDKSGLPSDRFSAERTGGSVSTLTIQRTQQEDSAVYLCASSLVGKLGYTFGSGTRLTVV.

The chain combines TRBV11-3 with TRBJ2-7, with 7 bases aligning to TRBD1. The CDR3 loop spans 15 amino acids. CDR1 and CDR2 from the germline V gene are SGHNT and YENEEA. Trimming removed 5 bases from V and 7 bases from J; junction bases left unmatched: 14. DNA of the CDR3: TGTGCCAGCAGCCCCCGGGACAGCCAGGCAAAAGAGCAGTACTTC. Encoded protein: CASSPRDSQAKEQYF.

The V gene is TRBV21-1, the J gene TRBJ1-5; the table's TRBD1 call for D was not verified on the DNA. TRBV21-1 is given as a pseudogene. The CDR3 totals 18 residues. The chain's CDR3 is CASSKDRSGGRSNQPQHF. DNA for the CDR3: TGTGCCAGCAGCAAAGATCGATCAGGGGGTAGGAGCAATCAGCCCCAGCATTTT.

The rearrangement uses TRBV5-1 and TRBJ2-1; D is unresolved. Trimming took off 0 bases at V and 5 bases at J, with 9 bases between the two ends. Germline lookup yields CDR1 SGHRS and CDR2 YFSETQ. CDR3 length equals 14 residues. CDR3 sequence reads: CASSLVTFDNEQFF. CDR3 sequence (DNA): TGCGCCAGCAGCTTGGTCACATTTGACAATGAGCAGTTCTTC.

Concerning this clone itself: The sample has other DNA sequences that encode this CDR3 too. CDR3 sequence: CASSLRLNTEAFF. The CDR3 region has the DNA TGTGCCAGCAGCTTGAGATTGAACACTGAAGCTTTCTTT. The rearrangement uses TRBV5-4 and TRBJ1-1; D call uncertain. This CDR3 comprises 13 residues. Germline-derived CDR1 and CDR2 are SGHNT and YYREEE (reference sequence). Between the trimmed V and J ends, which lost 1 base and 0 bases, there was a span of 4 bases.

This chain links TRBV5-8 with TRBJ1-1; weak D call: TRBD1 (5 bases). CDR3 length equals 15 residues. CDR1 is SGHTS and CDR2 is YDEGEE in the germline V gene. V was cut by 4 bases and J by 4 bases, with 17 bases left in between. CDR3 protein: CASSRRVGGGTEAFF. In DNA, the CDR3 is TGTGCCAGCAGCCGGCGGGTTGGGGGAGGCACTGAAGCTTTCTTT.

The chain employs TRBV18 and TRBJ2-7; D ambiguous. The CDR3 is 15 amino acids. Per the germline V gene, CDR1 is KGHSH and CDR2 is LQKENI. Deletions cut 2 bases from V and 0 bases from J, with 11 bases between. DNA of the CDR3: TGTGCCAGCTCACCAGTTTCCAGGAGCTCCTACGAGCAGTACTTC. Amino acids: CASSPVSRSSYEQYF.

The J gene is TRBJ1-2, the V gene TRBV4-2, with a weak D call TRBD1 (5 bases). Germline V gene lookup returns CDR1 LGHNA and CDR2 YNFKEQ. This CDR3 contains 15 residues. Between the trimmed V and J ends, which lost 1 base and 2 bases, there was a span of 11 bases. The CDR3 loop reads CASSQGGRPNYGYTF. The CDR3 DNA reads TGTGCCAGCAGCCAAGGGGGCAGGCCCAACTATGGCTACACCTTC.

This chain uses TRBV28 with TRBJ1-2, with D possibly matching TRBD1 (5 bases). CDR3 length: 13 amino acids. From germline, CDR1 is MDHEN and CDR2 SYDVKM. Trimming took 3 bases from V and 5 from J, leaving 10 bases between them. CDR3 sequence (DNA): TGTGCCAGCAGTTTCGGGACGGATTATGGCTACACCTTC. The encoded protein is CASSFGTDYGYTF.

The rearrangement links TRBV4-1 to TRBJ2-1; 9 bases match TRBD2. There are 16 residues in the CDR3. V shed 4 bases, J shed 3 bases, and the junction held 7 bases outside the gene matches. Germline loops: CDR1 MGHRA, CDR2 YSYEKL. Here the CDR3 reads CASSPGLAKNYNEQFF. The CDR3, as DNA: TGCGCCAGCAGCCCGGGACTAGCAAAAAACTACAATGAGCAGTTCTTC.

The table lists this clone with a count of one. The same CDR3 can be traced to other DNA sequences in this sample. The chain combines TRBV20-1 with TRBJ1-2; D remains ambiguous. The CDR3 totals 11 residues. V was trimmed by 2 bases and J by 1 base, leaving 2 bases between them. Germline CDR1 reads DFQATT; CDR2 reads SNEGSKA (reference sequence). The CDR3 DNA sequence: TGCAGTGCTAGAAATAACTATGGCTACACCTTC. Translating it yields CSARNNYGYTF.

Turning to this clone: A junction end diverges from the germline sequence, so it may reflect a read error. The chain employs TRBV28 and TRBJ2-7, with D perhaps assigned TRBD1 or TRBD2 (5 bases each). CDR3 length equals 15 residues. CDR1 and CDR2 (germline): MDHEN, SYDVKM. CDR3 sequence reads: CANSPGTLVLYEQYF. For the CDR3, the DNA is TGTGCCAACAGTCCCGGGACCCTTGTTCTCTACGAGCAGTACTTC.

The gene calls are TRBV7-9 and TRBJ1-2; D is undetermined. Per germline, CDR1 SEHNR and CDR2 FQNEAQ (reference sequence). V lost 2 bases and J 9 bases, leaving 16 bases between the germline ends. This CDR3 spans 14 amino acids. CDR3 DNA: TGTGCCAGCAGCTTACTTTCGACGGAAGGAAGCTACACCTTC. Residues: CASSLLSTEGSYTF.

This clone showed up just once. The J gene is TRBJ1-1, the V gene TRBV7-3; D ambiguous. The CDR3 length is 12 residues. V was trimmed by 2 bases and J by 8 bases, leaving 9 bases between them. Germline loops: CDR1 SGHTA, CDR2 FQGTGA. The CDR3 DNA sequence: TGTGCCAGCAGCTTAGAGGAAACAGAAGCTTTCTTT. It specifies CASSLEETEAFF. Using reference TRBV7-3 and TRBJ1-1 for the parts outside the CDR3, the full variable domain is GAGVSQTPSNKVTEKGKYVELRCDPISGHTALYWYRQSLGQGPEFLIYFQGTGAADDSGLPNDRFFAVRPEGSVSTLKIQRTERGDSAVYLCASSLEETEAFFGQGTRLTVV.

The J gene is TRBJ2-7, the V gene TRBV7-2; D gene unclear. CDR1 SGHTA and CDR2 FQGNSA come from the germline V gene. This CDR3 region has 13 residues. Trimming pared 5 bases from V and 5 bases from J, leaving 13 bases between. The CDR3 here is CASSPAPVHEQYF. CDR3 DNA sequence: TGTGCCAGCAGCCCCGCTCCTGTCCACGAGCAGTACTTC.

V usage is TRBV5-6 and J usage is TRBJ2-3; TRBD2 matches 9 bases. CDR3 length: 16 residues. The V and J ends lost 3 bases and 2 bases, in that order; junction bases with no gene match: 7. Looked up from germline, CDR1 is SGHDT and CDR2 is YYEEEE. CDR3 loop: CASSSRLAANTDTQYF. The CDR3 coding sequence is TGTGCCAGCAGCTCTAGACTAGCGGCTAACACAGATACGCAGTATTTT.

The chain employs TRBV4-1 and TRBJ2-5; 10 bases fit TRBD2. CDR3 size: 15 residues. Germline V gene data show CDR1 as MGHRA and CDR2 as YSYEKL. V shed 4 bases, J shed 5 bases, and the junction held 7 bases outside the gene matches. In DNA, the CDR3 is TGCGCCAGCAGCCCCAGCGGGAGGGTGGAGGAGACCCAGTACTTC. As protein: CASSPSGRVEETQYF.